The entry below gives a single TCR beta chain sequence along with its context. Its antigen is unknown. A read error may be the cause here, since a much bigger clone is one base away. Germline lookup yields CDR1 SGHNT and CDR2 YYREEE (reference sequence). V lost 3 bases, J lost 6 bases, and 13 bases lay in between. The CDR3 length is 13 residues. It was by quantitative 5'-RACE with molecular barcodes that TCR beta libraries were made. Each CDR3 protein is one row after TCRdb ran MiXCR on the 5' RACE reads. The sample comprises about 220,000 distinct CDR3 sequences, approximately 7.3% of which are singletons, and over 12% rests with the top ten. This sample is drawn from a study of CD8 T cells in ankylosing spondylitis. Study-level points and caveats: A TCR beta motif of fewer than ten highly homologous variants seemed to mark ankylosing spondylitis blood. Reportedly, significant enrichment of disease-linked clones occurred in matched ankylosing spondylitis synovial fluid. Reports of some motif variants in reactive arthritis synovial fluid and blood predate this one.

Sequencing was done on a sample of blood, either unsorted or a sorted T cell fraction (not recorded which). This clonotype was obtained from a male donor with ankylosing spondylitis. J is TRBJ2-7 and V is TRBV5-4; D might be TRBD2 (5 bases). This CDR3 is CASSSGILCEQYF. In DNA, the CDR3 is TGTGCCAGCAGCTCCGGGATTCTCTGCGAGCAGTACTTC.